These 27 T cell receptor beta chains share one sample of origin, sequenced in a study of blood T cells in healthy people across ages. With a J-beta primer mix and a sample-barcoded 5' primer, a second PCR ran about 7 to 12 cycles. TCRdb called the 5' RACE reads again in MiXCR, with one record for every CDR3 protein. Here the sample spans approximately 800,000 distinct CDR3 sequences, about 37% being singletons. The sequenced material came from blood. Every receptor here comes from a man between 18 and 29 years old in good health.

This clonotype was seen only a few times. The rearrangement links TRBV6-6 to TRBJ1-2; D ambiguous. V shed 2 bases and J shed 0 bases, with 13 bases lying between them. The CDR3 sequence is 16 residues long. Germline values: CDR1 MNHNY, CDR2 SVGAGI (reference sequence). DNA of the CDR3: TGTGCCAGCAGTTACGGCAGAGGAAGAGCTAACTATGGCTACACCTTC. This translates into CASSYGRGRANYGYTF.

This chain connects TRBV18 to TRBJ2-7; TRBD1 matches 8 bases. V dropped 6 bases and J dropped 3; count of bases not matched to a gene: 10. This CDR3 has 15 residues. From germline, CDR1 is KGHSH and CDR2 LQKENI. The CDR3 nucleotides are TGTGCCAGCTCCCTCGGCGGACAGGGTCTCTACGAGCAGTACTTC. This codes for CASSLGGQGLYEQYF.

The chain's CDR3 is CASSKGGSGGPSAYNEQFF. DNA for the CDR3: TGTGCCAGCAGCAAGGGAGGTAGCGGGGGACCCTCGGCCTACAATGAGCAGTTCTTC. The chain couples TRBV9 to TRBJ2-1; 9 bases align to TRBD2. The CDR3 covers 19 residues. Germline-derived CDR1 and CDR2 are SGDLS and YYNGEE. J was trimmed by 2 bases and V by 4 bases; bases with no gene match: 16. The whole variable domain, filled in from reference TRBV9 and TRBJ2-1, reads DSGVTQTPKHLITATGQRVTLRCSPRSGDLSVYWYQQSLDQGLQFLIQYYNGEERAKGNILERFSAQQFPDLHSELNLSSLELGDSALYFCASSKGGSGGPSAYNEQFFGPGTRLTVL.

There are a few counts of this clonotype. The chain carries TRBV24-1 and TRBJ2-2, with 7 bases matching TRBD1. V lost 3 bases, J lost 5 bases, and 5 bases stayed unmatched. The CDR3 has 15 residues. Looked up from germline, CDR1 is KGHDR and CDR2 is SFDVKD. CDR3 sequence (DNA): TGTGCCACCAGTGATGTTACAGGGGTGACCGGGGAGCTGTTTTTT. Protein sequence: CATSDVTGVTGELFF.

V and J are TRBV20-1 and TRBJ1-1, with D maybe TRBD1 (6 bases). Looked up from germline, CDR1 is DFQATT and CDR2 is SNEGSKA (reference sequence). V was shortened by 3 bases and J by 0 bases, with 20 bases between the two germline ends. This CDR3 has 17 amino acids. CDR3: CSASPLWGTRMNTEAFF. The CDR3 DNA reads TGCAGTGCTAGTCCCTTATGGGGGACAAGAATGAACACTGAAGCTTTCTTT.

The chain recombines TRBV20-1 with TRBJ1-5; the match to TRBD1 covers 11 bases. The CDR3 covers 18 residues. V lost 3 bases to trimming and J lost 2 bases; unmatched junction nucleotides: 12. Germline CDR1 reads DFQATT; CDR2 reads SNEGSKA (reference sequence). In DNA form, the CDR3 reads TGCAGTGCTAGCGATTCCGGACAGGGGGCGTCTGGCAATCAGCCCCAGCATTTT. It is translated as CSASDSGQGASGNQPQHF.

This clonotype was counted only a few times. The chain links TRBV5-1 to TRBJ2-1; 10 bases agree with TRBD2. The germline V gene encodes CDR1 SGHRS and CDR2 YFSETQ. CDR3 length equals 18 residues. The junction had 12 bases not matched to a gene; V was cut back by 0 bases and J by 6 bases. The chain's CDR3 is CASSLGGQRGGPSNEQFF. The CDR3 coding sequence is TGCGCCAGCAGCTTGGGAGGGCAGCGGGGGGGCCCAAGCAATGAGCAGTTCTTC.

The V and J genes are TRBV6-5 and TRBJ2-7, with 8 bases matching TRBD1. The J call is in doubt because the DNA end fits TRBJ2-5 better. The germline V gene has CDR1 MNHEY and CDR2 SVGAGI. The length of the CDR3 is 14 residues. The CDR3 loop reads CASSYSHRGKTQYF. As DNA, the CDR3 is TGTGCCAGCAGTTACTCCCACAGGGGGAAGACCCAGTACTTC.

A remark on this clonotype: Given a much more abundant clone one base away, this may be a read error. The chain recombines TRBV4-3 with TRBJ2-1, with D perhaps TRBD2 (5 bases). The CDR3 is made up of 15 amino acids. The germline gives CDR1 LGHNA, CDR2 YSLEER. This CDR3 is CASSQDSDFGDERFF. The CDR3 region has the DNA TGCGCCAGCAGCCAGGACTCGGATTTTGGCGATGAGCGGTTCTTC.

V gene TRBV20-1 combines with J gene TRBJ2-3; D gene uncertain. Germline values: CDR1 DFQATT, CDR2 SNEGSKA (reference sequence). The CDR3 contains 12 residues. Trimming stripped 5 bases from V and 5 bases from J, with 11 bases between. CDR3 sequence: CSAGSRGDTQYF. For the CDR3, the DNA is TGCAGTGCTGGGTCCCGTGGAGATACGCAGTATTTT.

In its sample, this clonotype was seen a few times. The gene calls are TRBV7-3 and TRBJ2-5; TRBD1 or TRBD2 may be the D gene (5 bases each). The CDR3 is 13 amino acids. From germline, CDR1 is SGHTA and CDR2 FQGTGA. V lost 5 bases to trimming and J lost 5 bases, with 12 bases between them. The CDR3 coding sequence is TGTGCCAGCAGCGTGTCCAGGGAGGAGACCCAGTACTTC. It is translated as CASSVSREETQYF.

This clonotype was observed a handful of times. This sequence joins TRBV20-1 and TRBJ2-1, with 8 bases lining up with TRBD2. V lost 1 base, J lost 6 bases, and 14 bases stayed unmatched. Germline CDR1 DFQATT, CDR2 SNEGSKA (reference sequence). The CDR3 is 17 amino acids. The CDR3 bases are TGCAGTGCTAGAGCCCACGCGAAGGCGGGGGGCCCCAATGAGCAGTTCTTC. Amino acids: CSARAHAKAGGPNEQFF.

This rearrangement joins TRBV9 to TRBJ2-1, with D uncertain. CDR1 SGDLS and CDR2 YYNGEE come from the germline V gene. V gave up 7 bases and J gave up 3 bases, with 11 bases separating them. The CDR3 consists of 13 residues. The CDR3 here is CASGVSVYNEQFF. The CDR3 coding sequence is TGTGCCAGCGGGGTTTCCGTCTACAATGAGCAGTTCTTC. The whole variable domain, filled in from reference TRBV9 and TRBJ2-1, reads DSGVTQTPKHLITATGQRVTLRCSPRSGDLSVYWYQQSLDQGLQFLIQYYNGEERAKGNILERFSAQQFPDLHSELNLSSLELGDSALYFCASGVSVYNEQFFGPGTRLTVL.

The chain uses TRBV12-3 or TRBV12-4 and TRBJ2-3; D is undetermined. The ends were cut back, 7 bases at V and 6 bases at J, with 17 bases in the middle. CDR3 length equals 14 residues. CDR3 sequence reads: CASNTMGLADTQYF. CDR3 bases: TGTGCCAGCAATACAATGGGCCTCGCCGATACGCAGTATTTT.

This clonotype was observed a handful of times. V gene TRBV10-3 combines with J gene TRBJ2-1, with 9 bases aligning to TRBD1. V was clipped by 2 bases and J by 5 bases; unmatched bases: 13. Germline-derived CDR1 and CDR2 are ENHRY and SYGVKD. The CDR3 loop spans 18 amino acids. CDR3 nucleotide sequence: TGTGCCATCAGTGAGACCCTCCTGCCGGGACAGGGCGACAATGAGCAGTTCTTC. This sequence encodes CAISETLLPGQGDNEQFF.

Many counts were recorded for this clonotype. The rearrangement joins TRBV11-3 to TRBJ2-3; no firm D call. Deletions cut 1 base from V and 0 bases from J, with 8 bases between. This CDR3 region has 15 residues. Germline values: CDR1 SGHNT, CDR2 YENEEA. Here the CDR3 reads CASSLAGSSTDTQYF. CDR3 coding DNA: TGTGCCAGCAGCTTAGCAGGTTCTAGCACAGATACGCAGTATTTT.

This clonotype has just one count. The chain is built from TRBV7-6 and TRBJ1-3, with a possible D match to TRBD1 (5 bases). Trimming cost V 5 bases and J 4 bases, with 18 bases left between them. The CDR3 is 16 residues long. Germline V gene data show CDR1 as SGHVS and CDR2 as FNYEAQ. CDR3 loop: CASSASRGAAGNTIYF. The DNA for the CDR3 is TGTGCCAGCAGCGCCTCCAGAGGGGCCGCAGGAAACACCATATATTTT.

This clonotype showed up just a few times. The chain carries TRBV9 and TRBJ1-6; D not certain. CDR3 length: 16 residues. V was clipped by 1 base and J by 0 bases, with 8 bases between them. Per the germline V gene, CDR1 is SGDLS and CDR2 is YYNGEE. In nucleotides, the CDR3 is TGTGCCAGCAGCGTACAGGAGAGCTCCTATAATTCACCCCTCCACTTT. Its protein product is CASSVQESSYNSPLHF.

The chain carries TRBV28 and TRBJ2-5; TRBD2 might be the D (5 bases). The CDR3 totals 13 residues. V lost 3 bases and J 13 bases, leaving 18 bases between the germline ends. Per the germline V gene, CDR1 is MDHEN and CDR2 is SYDVKM. CDR3 nucleotide sequence: TGTGCCAGCAGTTTTGCCGGGGAAGGAGCAAGGTACTTC. It yields the protein CASSFAGEGARYF.

The chain employs TRBV7-9 and TRBJ2-1; 14 nucleotides align to TRBD2. The J segment lost 7 bases and the V segment lost 6 bases, leaving 11 bases of the junction unmatched. The germline gives CDR1 SEHNR, CDR2 FQNEAQ (reference sequence). The CDR3 length is 17 residues. The CDR3 DNA reads as TGTGCCAGCAGGCCGATCGCCGGGACTAGCGGGAGAAATGAGCAGTTCTTC. Translation gives CASRPIAGTSGRNEQFF.

Notes on this clonotype: Since a much larger clone is just one base distant, this may be a read error. This rearrangement joins TRBV9 to TRBJ1-2; D is unresolved. With 3 bases removed from V and 8 bases from J, the gap between germline ends came to 17 bases. CDR3 length: 14 residues. The germline gives CDR1 SGDLS, CDR2 YYNGEE. For the CDR3, the DNA is TGTGCCAGCAGCGCTCTTAGCGGGTCGGCAGGCTACACCTTC. It translates to CASSALSGSAGYTF.

A remark on this clonotype: It may be a read error: a sequence one base away is much more abundant. The V call is TRBV12-3 or TRBV12-4, the J call TRBJ2-1; TRBD2 matches 7 bases. The CDR3 runs 13 residues. Unmatched junction bases numbered 14, after V lost 8 bases and J lost 13 bases. The CDR3 DNA sequence: TGTGCCAGCTCCGGCGGCCGGGGGGAGACCCAGTTCTTC. Protein product: CASSGGRGETQFF.

A remark on this clonotype: At one of its ends the junction is not consistent with the germline gene, which may arise from a read error. The rearrangement uses TRBV4-2 and TRBJ2-3; possible D gene TRBD2, 6 bases. This CDR3 has 16 residues. Germline lookup yields CDR1 LGHNA and CDR2 YNFKEQ. In DNA form, the CDR3 reads TGCGCCAGCAACCAAGATCGGGCTAGCGGCACAGATACGCAGTATTTT. Protein product: CASNQDRASGTDTQYF.

The genes are TRBV12-3 or TRBV12-4 and TRBJ1-5, with 8 bases identical to TRBD1. With 6 bases clipped from V and 2 bases from J, the junction kept 9 bases outside the gene matches. This CDR3 contains 16 residues. The CDR3 bases are TGTGCCAGCAGCCAGGGGGCCGAGGGGGGCAATCAGCCCCAGCATTTT. Translation: CASSQGAEGGNQPQHF.

As regards this clonotype: A much larger clone lies one base from this, so it may be a read error. The chain recombines TRBV12-3 or TRBV12-4 with TRBJ2-5; perhaps TRBD2 as D (6 bases). The CDR3 extends over 14 amino acids. The ends were cut back, 5 bases at V and 4 bases at J, with 14 bases in the middle. CDR3 residues: CASSPCLSGETQYF. The CDR3 coding sequence is TGTGCCAGCAGTCCCTGTCTTAGCGGAGAGACCCAGTACTTC.

Details on this clonotype: A clone one base away is much larger, so this may be a read error. This sequence joins TRBV10-3 and TRBJ2-5; unclear D gene. This CDR3 contains 16 residues. V shed 0 bases and J shed 11 bases, with 22 bases lying between them. Germline assignment: CDR1 ENHRY and CDR2 SYGVKD. The CDR3 here is CAISESGRAAHNEQYF. The CDR3 DNA is TGTGCCATCAGTGAGTCCGGCCGGGCCGCGCACAATGAGCAGTACTTC.

This clonotype was seen only a few times. This chain links TRBV14 with TRBJ1-6; D call uncertain. The germline V gene encodes CDR1 SGHDN and CDR2 FVKESK. CDR3 length: 15 amino acids. Trimming pared 4 bases from V and 5 bases from J, leaving 12 bases between. The CDR3, as DNA: TGTGCCAGCAGCCCCGGGTGGGAGAATAATTCACCCCTCCACTTT. Amino acid sequence: CASSPGWENNSPLHF.